This record covers a single TCR beta chain. Clones were read by immunoSEQ multiplex PCR, and TCRdb kept only the in-frame ones, dropping some. The sample has around 43,000 clones; approximately 90% are singletons. The data are from a study of T cell changes during pregnancy in multiple sclerosis. The germline V gene has CDR1 LGHNA and CDR2 YNFKEQ. CDR3 size: 16 residues. The V segment lost 1 base and the J segment 7 bases; nucleotides outside the gene matches: 6. The clonotype was recovered from a female donor with multiple sclerosis, enrolled in a pregnancy study. The chain uses TRBV4-2 and TRBJ2-1, with 11 bases aligning to TRBD2. The source was CD4+ T cells from peripheral blood mononuclear cells, collected before pregnancy. As DNA, the CDR3 is TGTGCCAGCAGCCAAGCCCTACTAGCGGGAGTGAATGAGCAGTTCTTC. Translated: CASSQALLAGVNEQFF.